Described below is a single TCR beta chain sequence and its context. Expressed TCRB transcripts got sequenced, as all isolated RNA was reverse transcribed. Using immunoSEQ multiplex PCR, the repertoire was profiled, and TCRdb retains in-frame clones only, with some absent. Here the sample spans 300,000 to 450,000 clones, roughly 21% being singletons. This sample was taken from a study of beta chain features in type 1 diabetes. This CDR3 region has 15 residues. The germline V and J ends were trimmed by 5 bases and 4 bases, with 14 bases remaining between them. The germline CDR1 and CDR2 sequences are SGHTA and FQGNSA.

The specimen was naive CD4+ T cells from blood. This chain joins TRBV7-2 and TRBJ2-2; tentative D call: TRBD2 (5 bases). The source is a woman between 18 and 29 years old in good health. DNA for the CDR3: TGTGCCAGCAGCCAGACCCAAGGGAGCACCGGGGAGCTGTTTTTT. It specifies CASSQTQGSTGELFF.